Below are 17 T cell receptor beta chains sequenced from a single sample in a study of T cell responses to AZD1222 COVID-19 vaccine. TCRdb's copy holds only in-frame clones and misses some; the assay was immunoSEQ multiplex PCR. The sample shows roughly 120,000 clones, roughly 91% of them seen only once. The starting material was peripheral blood, obtained 28 days after the second AZD1222 dose. The receptor set was obtained from an adult who received the AZD1222 COVID-19 vaccine.

The rearrangement uses TRBV19 and TRBJ1-1; D ambiguous. The germline V gene encodes CDR1 LNHDA and CDR2 SQIVND (reference sequence). CDR3 length: 13 amino acids. V dropped 3 bases and J dropped 5 bases, with 10 bases sitting between them. The CDR3 is CASSMERWTEAFF. The DNA of the CDR3 is TGTGCCAGTAGTATGGAGAGATGGACTGAAGCTTTCTTT.

This clone was seen just once. This rearrangement joins TRBV21-1 to TRBJ2-3; the D call in the table, TRBD1, was not verified against the DNA. TRBV21-1 is a pseudogene locus. The CDR3 has 17 amino acids. The CDR3 sequence: CASSKLGQGKGTDTQYF. CDR3 bases: TGTGCCAGCAGCAAATTGGGGCAGGGGAAGGGGACAGATACGCAGTATTTT.

This chain links TRBV7-3 with TRBJ2-2; weak D call: TRBD1 (5 bases). The germline V and J ends were trimmed by 5 bases and 3 bases, with 10 bases remaining between them. This CDR3 region has 14 residues. Germline CDR1 reads SGHTA; CDR2 reads FQGTGA. The CDR3 reads CASSPPRDTGELFF. The CDR3 nucleotides are TGTGCCAGCAGCCCCCCCAGGGACACCGGGGAGCTGTTTTTT.

The chain links TRBV29-1 to TRBJ2-3, with 10 bases that match TRBD2. Germline V gene sequence: CDR1 SQVTM, CDR2 ANQGSEA. CDR3 length: 15 residues. V lost 4 bases and J lost 2; bases outside the gene matches: 6. In DNA, the CDR3 is TGCAGCGTTGTAACTAGCGGGGCTTTCACAGATACGCAGTATTTT. Residues: CSVVTSGAFTDTQYF.

The rearrangement uses TRBV19 and TRBJ2-2, with D tentatively TRBD2 (6 bases). There are 15 residues in the CDR3. Germline V gene data show CDR1 as LNHDA and CDR2 as SQIVND (reference sequence). Trimming removed 6 bases at V and 3 bases at J, with 14 bases between. The CDR3 region is CASRAGRRDTGELFF. The DNA of the CDR3 is TGTGCCAGTAGGGCGGGCAGGAGGGACACCGGGGAGCTGTTTTTT.

This clone was seen a handful of times. This sequence joins TRBV28 and TRBJ1-5; TRBD1 is a possible D gene (6 bases). Germline loops: CDR1 MDHEN, CDR2 SYDVKM. The CDR3 is made up of 16 amino acids. Trimming cost V 2 bases and J 5 bases, with 16 bases left between them. CDR3 loop: CASSLPEGGQDQPQHF. In nucleotides, the CDR3 is TGTGCCAGCAGTTTACCCGAGGGGGGGCAGGATCAGCCCCAGCATTTT.

The CDR3, as DNA: TGTGCCACCAGCAGAGATAGTCGAGTAGGCGCCTACGAGCAGTACTTC. This translates into CATSRDSRVGAYEQYF. The chain couples TRBV15 to TRBJ2-7, with D unclear. Germline V CDR1 and CDR2: LNHNV, YYDKDF (reference sequence). The V end lost 0 bases, the J end lost 2 bases, and 14 bases lay between the germline ends. The CDR3 is 16 residues long. Looking up the rest from reference TRBV15 and TRBJ2-7 gives the full variable domain: DAMVIQNPRYQVTQFGKPVTLSCSQTLNHNVMYWYQQKSSQAPKLLFHYYDKDFNNEADTPDNFQSRRPNTSFCFLDIRSPGLGDTAMYLCATSRDSRVGAYEQYFGPGTRLTVT.

The V call is TRBV5-4, the J call TRBJ2-2, with TRBD2 identical over 16 bases. CDR1 and CDR2 (germline): SGHNT, YYREEE (reference sequence). The V segment lost 4 bases and the J segment 5 bases; nucleotides outside the gene matches: 2. The CDR3 has 16 residues. CDR3 sequence reads: CASSQGLAGGTGELFF. CDR3 bases: TGTGCCAGCAGCCAGGGACTAGCGGGAGGGACCGGGGAGCTGTTTTTT.

The chain carries TRBV6-5 and TRBJ1-3, with 7 bases that match TRBD1. Germline CDR1 reads MNHEY; CDR2 reads SVGAGI. This CDR3 has 15 residues. Unmatched junction bases numbered 6, after V lost 5 bases and J lost 2 bases. Here the CDR3 reads CASSPTGVPGNTIYF. The CDR3 coding sequence is TGTGCCAGCAGTCCTACAGGGGTTCCTGGAAACACCATATATTTT.

The rearrangement uses TRBV6-4 and TRBJ1-1, with D maybe TRBD1 (6 bases). V lost 6 bases to trimming and J lost 1 base, with 12 bases between them. This CDR3 region has 14 residues. Germline values: CDR1 MRHNA, CDR2 SNTAGT. CDR3 in DNA: TGTGCCAGCAGCCGCCGGACAGAGAACACTGAAGCTTTCTTT. Its translation is CASSRRTENTEAFF.

This clone was detected only a few times. This chain joins TRBV7-2 and TRBJ1-5; the D is unclear. The CDR3 extends over 15 amino acids. Germline values: CDR1 SGHTA, CDR2 FQGNSA. V lost 2 bases to trimming and J lost 0 bases, with 8 bases between them. Here the CDR3 reads CASSLTSYSNQPQHF. The CDR3 nucleotides read TGTGCCAGCAGCTTAACCAGTTATAGCAATCAGCCCCAGCATTTT.

V and J are TRBV6-6 and TRBJ1-1; D ambiguous. The V end was cut by 6 bases, the J end by 1 base, with 6 bases between. The CDR3 is 12 residues long. Germline CDR1 MNHNY, CDR2 SVGAGI (reference sequence). The CDR3 coding sequence is TGTGCCAGCAGCGGACCGAACACTGAAGCTTTCTTT. Protein product: CASSGPNTEAFF.

This chain joins TRBV4-3 and TRBJ1-4; D remains unclear. The V end was cut by 0 bases, the J end by 7 bases, with 18 bases between. This CDR3 has 17 residues. Germline lookup yields CDR1 LGHNA and CDR2 YSLEER. DNA for the CDR3: TGCGCCAGCAGCCAAGATAATTCGGCTTTTCGCTTTGAAAAACTGTTTTTT. Its translation: CASSQDNSAFRFEKLFF.

In regard to this clone: A read error is likely, as this CDR3 ends without the conserved phenylalanine or tryptophan. The limits of the CDR3 on the DNA are not certain, so only TCRdb's listed CDR3 is given. The V and J genes are TRBV27 and TRBJ1-5; the D segment call TRBD1 is taken from the table without a DNA check. Including both end residues, the CDR3 is 12 amino acids long. CDR1 is MNHEY and CDR2 is SMNVEV in the germline V gene (reference sequence). CDR3 sequence reads: CASSADREVMCT.

The V call is TRBV7-2, the J call TRBJ1-2; D not resolved. This CDR3 has 14 residues. V gave up 7 bases and J gave up 5 bases, with 17 bases separating them. CDR1 and CDR2 (germline): SGHTA, FQGNSA. CDR3 loop: CASTLTSDIYGYTF. The CDR3 region has the DNA TGTGCCAGCACCCTGACCTCAGATATATATGGCTACACCTTC.

The chain carries TRBV13 and TRBJ2-1; 7 bases are shared with TRBD2. V lost 7 bases to trimming and J lost 8 bases; unmatched junction nucleotides: 14. Germline loops: CDR1 PRHDT, CDR2 FYEKMQ (reference sequence). This CDR3 region has 15 residues. The CDR3 DNA is TGTGCCAGCACCCACCGGGGGGTAGCGGGCGATGAGCAGTTCTTC. It translates to CASTHRGVAGDEQFF.

The chain joins TRBV29-1 to TRBJ1-1; D is perhaps TRBD1 (6 bases). The ends were cut back, 5 bases at V and 1 base at J, with 8 bases in the middle. This CDR3 region has 12 residues. Germline V lookup: CDR1 SQVTM, CDR2 ANQGSEA. CDR3 amino acids: CSVLQGNTEAFF. CDR3 sequence (DNA): TGCAGCGTTTTACAGGGGAACACTGAAGCTTTCTTT.